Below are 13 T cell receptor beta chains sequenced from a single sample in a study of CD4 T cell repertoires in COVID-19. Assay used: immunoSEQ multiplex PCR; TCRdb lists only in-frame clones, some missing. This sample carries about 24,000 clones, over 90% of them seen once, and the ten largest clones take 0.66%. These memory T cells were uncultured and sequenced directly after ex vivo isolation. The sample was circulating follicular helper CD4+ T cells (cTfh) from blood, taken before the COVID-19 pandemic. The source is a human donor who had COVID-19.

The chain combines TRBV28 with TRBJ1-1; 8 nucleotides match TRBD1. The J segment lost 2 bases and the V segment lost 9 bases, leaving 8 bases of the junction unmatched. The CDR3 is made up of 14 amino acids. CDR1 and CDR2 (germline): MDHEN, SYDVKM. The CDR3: CASLPGGVNTEAFF. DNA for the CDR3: TGTGCCAGTCTACCAGGGGGCGTAAACACTGAAGCTTTCTTT.

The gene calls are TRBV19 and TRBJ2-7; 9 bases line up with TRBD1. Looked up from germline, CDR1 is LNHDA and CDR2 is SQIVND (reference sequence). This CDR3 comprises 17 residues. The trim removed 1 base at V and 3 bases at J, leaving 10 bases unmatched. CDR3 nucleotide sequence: TGTGCCAGTAGTATAGGAGGTCCGGGACAGGGTTTCTACGAGCAGTACTTC. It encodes CASSIGGPGQGFYEQYF.

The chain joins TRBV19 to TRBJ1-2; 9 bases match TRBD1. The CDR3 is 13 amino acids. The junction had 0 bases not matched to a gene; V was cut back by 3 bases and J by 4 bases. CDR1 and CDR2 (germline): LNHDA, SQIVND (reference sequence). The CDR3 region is CASSMGQGYGYTF. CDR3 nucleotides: TGTGCCAGTAGTATGGGACAGGGCTATGGCTACACCTTC.

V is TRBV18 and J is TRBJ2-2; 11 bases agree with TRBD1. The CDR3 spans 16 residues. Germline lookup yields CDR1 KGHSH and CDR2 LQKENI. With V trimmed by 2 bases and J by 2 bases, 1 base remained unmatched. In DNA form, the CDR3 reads TGTGCCAGCTCACCATGGACAGGGGGCAACACCGGGGAGCTGTTTTTT. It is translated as CASSPWTGGNTGELFF.

CDR3 nucleotides: TGTGCCAGCGGGAAACAGGGAAGCAATCAGCCCCAGCATTTT. It encodes CASGKQGSNQPQHF. This chain links TRBV19 with TRBJ1-5; D perhaps matches TRBD1 (6 bases). The V end lost 9 bases, the J end lost 1 base, and 13 bases lay between the germline ends. The CDR3 is made up of 14 amino acids. The germline V gene encodes CDR1 LNHDA and CDR2 SQIVND (reference sequence).

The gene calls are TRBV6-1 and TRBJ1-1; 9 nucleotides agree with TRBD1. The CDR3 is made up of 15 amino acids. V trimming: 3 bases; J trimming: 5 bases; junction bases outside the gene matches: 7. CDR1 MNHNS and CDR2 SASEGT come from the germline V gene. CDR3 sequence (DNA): TGTGCCAGCAGTGACCACGGACAGGGGCGGACTGAAGCTTTCTTT. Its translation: CASSDHGQGRTEAFF.

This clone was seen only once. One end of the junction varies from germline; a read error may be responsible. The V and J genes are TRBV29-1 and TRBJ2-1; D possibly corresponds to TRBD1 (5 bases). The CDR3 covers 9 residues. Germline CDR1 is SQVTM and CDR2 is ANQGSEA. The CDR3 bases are TGCAGCGTTGAGATGGGGCTGATCTTC. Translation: CSVEMGLIF.

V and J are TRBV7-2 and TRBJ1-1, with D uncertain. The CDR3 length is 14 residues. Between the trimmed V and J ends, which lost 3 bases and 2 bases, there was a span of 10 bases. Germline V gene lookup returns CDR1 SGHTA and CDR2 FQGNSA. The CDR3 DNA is TGTGCCAGCAGCTTTTCTACGATTAACACTGAAGCTTTCTTT. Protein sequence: CASSFSTINTEAFF.

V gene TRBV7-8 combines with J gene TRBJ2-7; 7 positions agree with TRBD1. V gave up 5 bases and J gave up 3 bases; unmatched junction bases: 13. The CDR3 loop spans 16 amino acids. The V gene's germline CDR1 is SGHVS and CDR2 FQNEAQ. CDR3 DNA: TGTGCCAGCAGCAAGCAGACCGGGACAGTAAACTACGAGCAGTACTTC. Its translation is CASSKQTGTVNYEQYF.

In nucleotides, the CDR3 is TGTGCCAGCTCCAAGGGGGAAAATTCACCCCTCCACTTT. Translation gives CASSKGENSPLHF. This sequence joins TRBV6-6 and TRBJ1-6, with D possibly being TRBD1 (6 bases). Trimming removed 8 bases from V and 7 bases from J, with 12 bases in between. The CDR3 has 13 amino acids. The V gene's germline CDR1 is MNHNY and CDR2 SVGAGI (reference sequence).

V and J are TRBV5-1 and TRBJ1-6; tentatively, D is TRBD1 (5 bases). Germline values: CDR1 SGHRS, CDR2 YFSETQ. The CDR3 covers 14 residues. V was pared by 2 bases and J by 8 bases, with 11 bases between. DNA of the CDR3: TGCGCCAGCAGCTTTCAGGGTACAGATTCACCCCTCCACTTT. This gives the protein CASSFQGTDSPLHF.

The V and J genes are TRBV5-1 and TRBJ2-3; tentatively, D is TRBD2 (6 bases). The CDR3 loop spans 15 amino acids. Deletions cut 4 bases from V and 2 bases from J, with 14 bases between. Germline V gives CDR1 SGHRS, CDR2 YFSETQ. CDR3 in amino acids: CASSHGTSPTDTQYF. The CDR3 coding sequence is TGCGCCAGCAGCCATGGGACTTCCCCCACAGATACGCAGTATTTT.

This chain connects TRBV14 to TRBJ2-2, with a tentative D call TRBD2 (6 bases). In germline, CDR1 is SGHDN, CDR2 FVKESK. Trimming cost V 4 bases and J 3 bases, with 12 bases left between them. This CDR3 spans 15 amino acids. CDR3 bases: TGTGCCAGCAGCCTTAATCGACTAGACACCGGGGAGCTGTTTTTT. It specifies CASSLNRLDTGELFF.